Presented here are 28 T cell receptor beta chains from one specimen sequenced in a study of STAT5B mutations in CD4+ large granular lymphocyte leukemia. Clones were sequenced by immunoSEQ multiplex PCR, and TCRdb holds only the in-frame ones, with some missing. The data hold tens of thousands of clones, with approximately 80% observed a single time. Sequenced: CD4+ T cells from blood buffy coats. All receptors derive from a human donor in good health.

V gene TRBV7-2 combines with J gene TRBJ1-2; TRBD1 agrees at 9 bases. The CDR3 runs to 16 residues. Germline CDR1 reads SGHTA; CDR2 reads FQGNSA. J was trimmed by 4 bases and V by 3 bases; bases with no gene match: 9. The CDR3 sequence: CASSLSGTGSGYGYTF. CDR3 in DNA: TGTGCCAGCAGCTTGTCCGGGACAGGGTCGGGCTATGGCTACACCTTC.

The chain recombines TRBV18 with TRBJ2-3; TRBD2 matches 9 bases. V shed 1 base, J shed 4 bases, and the junction held 6 bases outside the gene matches. Germline CDR1 KGHSH, CDR2 LQKENI. CDR3 length: 16 amino acids. The CDR3 sequence is CASSPRDSGGADTQYF. The CDR3 DNA is TGTGCCAGCTCACCACGAGATAGCGGGGGCGCAGATACGCAGTATTTT.

The rearrangement joins TRBV4-3 to TRBJ2-7; D unresolved. The germline gives CDR1 LGHNA, CDR2 YSLEER. The CDR3 is made up of 14 amino acids. Trimming took off 1 base at V and 0 bases at J, with 7 bases between the two ends. The CDR3, as DNA: TGCGCCAGCAGCCAAGGCCCCAGCTCCTACGAGCAGTACTTC. Amino acids: CASSQGPSSYEQYF.

V usage is TRBV9 and J usage is TRBJ2-3; no firm D call. Germline values: CDR1 SGDLS, CDR2 YYNGEE. V was trimmed by 4 bases and J by 6 bases, leaving 6 bases between them. This CDR3 spans 11 amino acids. The CDR3 protein is CASSPRDTQYF. The CDR3 coding sequence is TGTGCCAGCAGCCCCAGGGATACGCAGTATTTT.

This chain connects TRBV4-1 to TRBJ1-6; 8 bases match TRBD1. The trim removed 5 bases at V and 9 bases at J, leaving 9 bases unmatched. The CDR3 is 15 residues long. CDR1 and CDR2 (germline): MGHRA, YSYEKL. The CDR3, as DNA: TGCGCCAGCAGCGAATCCAGGACAGGGCCTTCACCCCTCCACTTT. Amino acid sequence: CASSESRTGPSPLHF.

The chain links TRBV28 to TRBJ1-4; 7 positions match TRBD1. Trimming removed 6 bases from V and 0 bases from J; junction bases left unmatched: 4. Germline CDR1 reads MDHEN; CDR2 reads SYDVKM. The CDR3 totals 15 residues. Written as DNA, the CDR3 is TGTGCCAGCAGGACCACAGGGGCAACTAATGAAAAACTGTTTTTT. Translation gives CASRTTGATNEKLFF.

This sequence joins TRBV7-9 and TRBJ2-7; the match to TRBD1 covers 8 bases. The germline V gene has CDR1 SEHNR and CDR2 FQNEAQ (reference sequence). After removal of 3 bases from V and 0 bases from J, the junction contained 7 bases not matched to a gene. There are 16 residues in the CDR3. The CDR3 bases are TGTGCCAGCAGCTTGTTATGGACAGGGAGCTCCTACGAGCAGTACTTC. Protein: CASSLLWTGSSYEQYF.

This clone was observed a single time. This chain links TRBV4-1 with TRBJ2-7; TRBD2 might be the D (5 bases). The V end was cut by 5 bases, the J end by 7 bases, with 12 bases between. Germline loops: CDR1 MGHRA, CDR2 YSYEKL. The CDR3 runs to 12 residues. CDR3 loop: CASSKPAAEQYF. CDR3 DNA sequence: TGCGCCAGCAGCAAGCCAGCGGCAGAGCAGTACTTC.

The chain is built from TRBV19 and TRBJ1-5; D is unresolved. The germline V gene has CDR1 LNHDA and CDR2 SQIVND (reference sequence). This CDR3 comprises 11 residues. The V gene lost 8 bases and the J gene lost 6 bases, with 8 bases spanning the gap. Here the CDR3 DNA reads TGTGCCAGTGGACGAGGTCAGCCCCAGCATTTT. The encoded protein is CASGRGQPQHF.

This chain joins TRBV12-5 and TRBJ2-1; TRBD2 matches 12 bases. V dropped 2 bases and J dropped 0; count of bases not matched to a gene: 5. The length of the CDR3 is 18 residues. CDR1 is LGHNT, CDR2 FRNRAP, per germline. CDR3 region: CASGLRLAGASSYNEQFF. In DNA, the CDR3 is TGTGCTAGTGGTTTGAGACTAGCGGGGGCCAGCTCCTACAATGAGCAGTTCTTC. The whole variable domain, filled in from reference TRBV12-5 and TRBJ2-1, reads DARVTQTPRHKVTEMGQEVTMRCQPILGHNTVFWYRQTMMQGLELLAYFRNRAPLDDSGMPKDRFSAEMPDATLATLKIQPSEPRDSAVYFCASGLRLAGASSYNEQFFGPGTRLTVL.

The V and J genes are TRBV9 and TRBJ1-1, with 11 bases aligning to TRBD1. The CDR3 totals 16 residues. V was pared by 3 bases and J by 5 bases, with 9 bases of the junction left unmatched. Germline V CDR1 and CDR2: SGDLS, YYNGEE. The CDR3 spells CASSGPGTGGGTEAFF. In nucleotides, the CDR3 is TGTGCCAGCAGCGGACCCGGGACAGGGGGGGGGACTGAAGCTTTCTTT. Using reference TRBV9 and TRBJ1-1 for the parts outside the CDR3, the full variable domain is DSGVTQTPKHLITATGQRVTLRCSPRSGDLSVYWYQQSLDQGLQFLIQYYNGEERAKGNILERFSAQQFPDLHSELNLSSLELGDSALYFCASSGPGTGGGTEAFFGQGTRLTVV.

The rearrangement joins TRBV4-1 to TRBJ1-5, with 7 nucleotides matching TRBD1. V was clipped by 0 bases and J by 0 bases; unmatched bases: 2. This CDR3 has 16 amino acids. Germline V gene data show CDR1 as MGHRA and CDR2 as YSYEKL. The DNA of the CDR3 is TGCGCCAGCAGCCAAGACGGGACAGTTAGCAATCAGCCCCAGCATTTT. Amino acid sequence: CASSQDGTVSNQPQHF.

J is TRBJ2-3 and V is TRBV13; D gene ambiguous. Trimming took 0 bases from V and 0 from J, leaving 7 bases between them. The CDR3 is 15 amino acids. Germline CDR1 and CDR2: PRHDT and FYEKMQ (reference sequence). In DNA form, the CDR3 reads TGTGCCAGCAGCTTAGGAGTCACTAGCACAGATACGCAGTATTTT. Residues: CASSLGVTSTDTQYF.

The rearrangement joins TRBV10-3 to TRBJ1-2, with 9 bases aligning to TRBD1. The CDR3 contains 15 residues. Germline V lookup: CDR1 ENHRY, CDR2 SYGVKD. The V gene end was trimmed by 0 bases and the J gene end by 4 bases; junction bases not matched to a gene: 3. The CDR3 protein is CAISESGQGIYGYTF. CDR3 nucleotides: TGTGCCATCAGTGAGTCGGGACAGGGTATCTATGGCTACACCTTC.

This chain joins TRBV18 and TRBJ1-1; D gene unclear. V shed 0 bases and J shed 1 base, with 9 bases lying between them. The germline V gene encodes CDR1 KGHSH and CDR2 LQKENI. The CDR3 covers 15 residues. The CDR3 is CASSPPNRPNTEAFF. The CDR3 nucleotides read TGTGCCAGCTCACCACCGAACCGGCCGAACACTGAAGCTTTCTTT. Together with reference TRBV18 and TRBJ1-1, the CDR3 gives the full variable domain: NAGVMQNPRHLVRRRGQEARLRCSPMKGHSHVYWYRQLPEEGLKFMVYLQKENIIDESGMPKERFSAEFPKEGPSILRIQQVVRGDSAAYFCASSPPNRPNTEAFFGQGTRLTVV.

The chain has TRBV5-1 and TRBJ2-7; D is perhaps TRBD1 or TRBD2 (5 bases each). From germline, CDR1 is SGHRS and CDR2 YFSETQ. The CDR3 has 14 residues. V lost 2 bases and J lost 0, with 9 bases in between. CDR3 loop: CASSFSGGSYEQYF. Written as DNA, the CDR3 is TGCGCCAGCAGCTTTAGTGGGGGCTCCTACGAGCAGTACTTC. The full variable domain, in which reference TRBV5-1 and TRBJ2-7 provide the parts outside the CDR3, is KAGVTQTPRYLIKTRGQQVTLSCSPISGHRSVSWYQQTPGQGLQFLFEYFSETQRNKGNFPGRFSGRQFSNSRSEMNVSTLELGDSALYLCASSFSGGSYEQYFGPGTRLTVT.

The J gene is TRBJ2-4, the V gene TRBV19; D is possibly TRBD2 (5 bases). Per the germline V gene, CDR1 is LNHDA and CDR2 is SQIVND (reference sequence). The CDR3 has 15 residues. Between the trimmed V and J ends, which lost 9 bases and 0 bases, there was a span of 15 bases. The CDR3, as DNA: TGTGCCAGCCAAGAGGGCAGCCCAGCCAAAAACATTCAGTACTTC. It is translated as CASQEGSPAKNIQYF.

The V and J genes are TRBV18 and TRBJ2-5; maybe TRBD2 (6 bases). Trimming removed 4 bases at V and 3 bases at J, with 9 bases between. CDR3 length: 13 residues. Germline V CDR1 and CDR2: KGHSH, LQKENI. The CDR3: CASSRGGKETQYF. The CDR3 region has the DNA TGTGCCAGCTCACGGGGAGGAAAAGAGACCCAGTACTTC.

The J gene is TRBJ1-5, the V gene TRBV19, with D uncertain. From germline, CDR1 is LNHDA and CDR2 SQIVND (reference sequence). Trimming removed 6 bases at V and 4 bases at J, with 16 bases between. This CDR3 is built from 15 residues. CDR3 bases: TGTGCCAGTAGGGGCGGGGTGGCCCCTAATCAGCCCCAGCATTTT. It is translated as CASRGGVAPNQPQHF. Based on the CDR3 plus reference TRBV19 and TRBJ1-5, the full variable domain is DGGITQSPKYLFRKEGQNVTLSCEQNLNHDAMYWYRQDPGQGLRLIYYSQIVNDFQKGDIAEGYSVSREKKESFPLTVTSAQKNPTAFYLCASRGGVAPNQPQHFGDGTRLSIL.

This clone was picked up a small number of times. The genes are TRBV30 and TRBJ1-6; no clear D. The CDR3 is made up of 15 amino acids. Trimming cost V 1 base and J 9 bases, with 16 bases left between them. Germline values: CDR1 GTSNPN, CDR2 SVGIG (reference sequence). The CDR3 spells CAWSGIGVASSPLHF. CDR3 DNA: TGTGCCTGGAGTGGCATCGGGGTTGCGAGTTCACCCCTCCACTTT.

This clone occurred a few times. The CDR3 end shows no conserved phenylalanine or tryptophan, and so a read error is likely. The DNA is omitted, as the CDR3 cannot be located on it reliably, and the CDR3 follows TCRdb's listing. This chain connects TRBV5-1 to TRBJ2-7. From its first to its last residue, the CDR3 has 9 amino acids. Germline CDR1 SGHRS, CDR2 YFSETQ. CDR3 in amino acids: CASSFATSH.

V usage is TRBV6-5 and J usage is TRBJ2-1; weak D call: TRBD2 (6 bases). The CDR3 runs to 15 residues. The germline V gene encodes CDR1 MNHEY and CDR2 SVGAGI. The V gene lost 4 bases and the J gene lost 7 bases, with 17 bases spanning the gap. In nucleotides, the CDR3 is TGTGCCAGCAGTTCACGACTAGATCGGATAAATGAGCAGTTCTTC. Protein product: CASSSRLDRINEQFF.

The rearrangement joins TRBV6-6 to TRBJ2-7; D may match TRBD1 or TRBD2 (6 bases each). Trimming took 7 bases from V and 3 from J, leaving 16 bases between them. The length of the CDR3 is 14 residues. CDR1 MNHNY and CDR2 SVGAGI come from the germline V gene (reference sequence). CDR3: CASIGDGGGYEQYF. The DNA of the CDR3 is TGTGCCAGCATCGGAGACGGGGGCGGCTACGAGCAGTACTTC.

The gene calls are TRBV19 and TRBJ1-5; TRBD1 matches at 11 bases. V gave up 7 bases and J gave up 6 bases; unmatched junction bases: 8. The germline gives CDR1 LNHDA, CDR2 SQIVND (reference sequence). There are 15 residues in the CDR3. The CDR3 loop is CASTPPDRGLQPQHF. CDR3 nucleotides: TGTGCCAGTACCCCGCCGGACAGGGGGCTTCAGCCCCAGCATTTT.

J is TRBJ1-1 and V is TRBV19; maybe TRBD1 (5 bases). This CDR3 has 15 amino acids. CDR1 and CDR2 (germline): LNHDA, SQIVND (reference sequence). V lost 1 base and J 0 bases, leaving 9 bases between the germline ends. CDR3 region: CASSIGGNMNTEAFF. CDR3 bases: TGTGCCAGTAGTATAGGGGGCAACATGAACACTGAAGCTTTCTTT.

This chain joins TRBV9 and TRBJ2-7; weak D call: TRBD2 (5 bases). V was cut by 0 bases and J by 5 bases, with 9 bases left in between. The CDR3 spans 13 residues. Looked up from germline, CDR1 is SGDLS and CDR2 is YYNGEE. CDR3 in DNA: TGTGCCAGCAGCGTAGGGACTCTACACGAGCAGTACTTC. Its protein product is CASSVGTLHEQYF.

This chain uses TRBV6-5 with TRBJ1-1, with 7 bases lining up with TRBD1. The CDR3 sequence is 13 residues long. Trimming cost V 0 bases and J 7 bases; bases outside gene matches: 2. Germline V gene lookup returns CDR1 MNHEY and CDR2 SVGAGI. As DNA, the CDR3 is TGTGCCAGCAGTTACTCGCGGACAGGTGAAGCTTTCTTT. It translates to CASSYSRTGEAFF.

The chain carries TRBV7-7 and TRBJ2-7, with D uncertain. The CDR3 has 13 residues. CDR1 is SSHAT and CDR2 is FNYEAQ in the germline V gene (reference sequence). Trimming cost V 1 base and J 7 bases, with 11 bases left between them. CDR3 region: CASSLGGFGEQYF. DNA for the CDR3: TGTGCCAGCAGCTTAGGAGGCTTCGGGGAGCAGTACTTC.